This entry concerns a single T cell receptor (beta chain). Antigen unknown. Amplification used 60 Vbeta primers and 13 Jbeta primers. How the authors handled the data: The count from a later analysis was about 80 million unique TCR beta chains, roughly 11 million of them shared. Assay: immunoSEQ multiplex PCR; the TCRdb copy retains only in-frame clones and omits some. V and J calls plus clone size are reproduced from that table; the DNA served to infer D and trimming. The sample lists 120,000 to 150,000 clones; around 70% were seen once. The data were taken from a study of cytomegalovirus exposure and HLA in healthy donors. Findings and limits, study-wide: Cytomegalovirus-associated status was assigned to some 180 TCR beta chains.

This CDR3 has 17 amino acids. CDR1 and CDR2 from the germline V gene are LNHDA and SQIVND (reference sequence). V shed 6 bases and J 0 bases; nucleotides not matched to a gene: 5. The chain joins TRBV19 to TRBJ2-2; 12 bases map to TRBD2. Source material: PBMCs. The receptor comes from a woman younger than 45 in good health and CMV-seronegative. The DNA of the CDR3 is TGTGCCAGTAGCCGACGACTAGCGGGGGCGAACACCGGGGAGCTGTTTTTT. It yields the protein CASSRRLAGANTGELFF.